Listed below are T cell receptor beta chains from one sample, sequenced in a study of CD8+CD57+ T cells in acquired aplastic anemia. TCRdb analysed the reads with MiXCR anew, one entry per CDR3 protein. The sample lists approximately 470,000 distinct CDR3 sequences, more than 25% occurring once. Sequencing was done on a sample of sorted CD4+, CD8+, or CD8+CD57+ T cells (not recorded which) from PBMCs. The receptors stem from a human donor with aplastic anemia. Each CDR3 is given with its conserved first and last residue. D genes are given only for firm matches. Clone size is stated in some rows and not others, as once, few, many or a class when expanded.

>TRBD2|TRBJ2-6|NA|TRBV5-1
TGCGCCAGCAGCCAAGTGGGGGGGAACGGGGCCAACGTCCTGACTTTC
CASSQVGGNGANVLTF
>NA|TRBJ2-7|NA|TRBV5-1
TGCGCCAGCAGCTGGCAGGAAGGCGAGCAGTACTTC
CASSWQEGEQYF
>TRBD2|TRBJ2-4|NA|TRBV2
TGTGCCAGCAGTGGACTAGCGGGACCCCTAGCCAAAAACATTCAGTACTTC
CASSGLAGPLAKNIQYF
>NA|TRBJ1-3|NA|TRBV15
TGTGCCACCAGCAGCGTGCCTGGAAACACCATATATTTT
CATSSVPGNTIYF
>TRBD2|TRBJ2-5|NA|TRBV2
TGTGCTAACAGCGGGGCTATCCAAGAGACCCAGTACTTC
CANSGAIQETQYF
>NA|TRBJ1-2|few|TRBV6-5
TGTGCCAGCAGTTACTCGGGACGGTTGGGCGGCTACACCTTC
CASSYSGRLGGYTF
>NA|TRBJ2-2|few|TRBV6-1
TGTGCCAGTTGGAAGACTGGGGACACCGGGGAGCTGTTTTTT
CASWKTGDTGELFF
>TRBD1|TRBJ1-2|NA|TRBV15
TGTGCCACCAGCAGCTTACAGGGGGAGTCAGGAAACACCTTC
CATSSLQGESGNTF
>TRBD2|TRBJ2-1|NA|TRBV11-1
TGTGCCAGCAGCTTTCCCCCTACTAGCGGGGTACTCTCCTACAATGAGCAGTTCTTC
CASSFPPTSGVLSYNEQFF
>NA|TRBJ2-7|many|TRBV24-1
TGTGCCACCAGTGAACACGAGCAGTACTTC
CATSEHEQYF
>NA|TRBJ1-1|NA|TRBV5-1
TGCGCCAGCAGCTTGGCCTTAGGTACTGAAGCTTTCTTT
CASSLALGTEAFF
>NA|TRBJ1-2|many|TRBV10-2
TGCGCCAGCAGTGAGTCGATGGACCTCAACTATGGCTACACCTTC
CASSESMDLNYGYTF
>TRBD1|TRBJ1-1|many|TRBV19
TGTGCCAGTAGTACGTACAGGGGAGGCACTGAAGCTTTCTTT
CASSTYRGGTEAFF
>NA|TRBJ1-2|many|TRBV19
TGTGCCAGTACCGAGACGGCCGGGGGGTATGGCTACACCTTC
CASTETAGGYGYTF
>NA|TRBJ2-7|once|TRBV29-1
TGCAGCGCGTCCGGGACAACTAGCTACGAGCAGTACTTC
CSASGTTSYEQYF
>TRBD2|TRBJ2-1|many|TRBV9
TGTGCCAGCAGCGGGTGGGAGGGTTGGAATGAGCAGTTCTTC
CASSGWEGWNEQFF
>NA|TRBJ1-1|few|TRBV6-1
TGTGCCAGCAGTGCCCGCAGAAACACTGAAGCTTTCTTT
CASSARRNTEAFF
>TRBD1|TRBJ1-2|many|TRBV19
TGTGCCAGTAGTCCAAGGACAGGACCCAACTATGGCTACACCTTC
CASSPRTGPNYGYTF
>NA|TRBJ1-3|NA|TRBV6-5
TGTGCCAGCAGTTACGGAAACACCACATATTTT
CASSYGNTTYF
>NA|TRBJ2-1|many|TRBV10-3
TGTGCCACCCTAGGGGGGGGATCCTACAATGAGCAGTTCTTC
CATLGGGSYNEQFF
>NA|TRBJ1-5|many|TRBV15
TGTGCCACCAGCAGAGATCGAGGCGGTGGCAATCAGCCCCAGCATTTT
CATSRDRGGGNQPQHF
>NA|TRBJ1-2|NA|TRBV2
TGTGCCAGCATTTTAGAGGAATTAGTGGGTGGCTACACCTTC
CASILEELVGGYTF
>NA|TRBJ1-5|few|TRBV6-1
TGTGCCAGCAGTGAACGAGGGGCGGATCAGCCCCAGCATTTT
CASSERGADQPQHF
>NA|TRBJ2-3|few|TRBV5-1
TGCGCCAGCAGCTCCCCCGGGACTGGCGGGGGCACAGATACGCAGTATTTT
CASSSPGTGGGTDTQYF
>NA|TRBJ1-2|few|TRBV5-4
TGTGCCAGCAGGCCGGCGGGGGGTGGCTACACCTTC
CASRPAGGGYTF
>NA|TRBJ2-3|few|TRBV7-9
TGTGCCAGCAGAAATATTCCGGGCACAGATACGCAGTATTTT
CASRNIPGTDTQYF
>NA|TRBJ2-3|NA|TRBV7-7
TGTGCTAGCAGCTTAGTGTGGACGGATACGCAGTATTTT
CASSLVWTDTQYF
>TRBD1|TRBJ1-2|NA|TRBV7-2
TGTGCCAGCAGCTTAGCGGGGACAGGGGATGGCTACACCTTC
CASSLAGTGDGYTF
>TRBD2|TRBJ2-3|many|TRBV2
TGTGCCAGCAGTGGGACTAGCGGGAATGCAGATACGCAGTATTTT
CASSGTSGNADTQYF
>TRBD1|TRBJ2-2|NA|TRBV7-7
TGTGCTAGCAGCTTAGGGACAGGGGAAACCGGGGAGCTGTTTTTT
CASSLGTGETGELFF
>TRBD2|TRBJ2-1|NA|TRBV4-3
TGCGCCAGCAGCCAAGATTACGGAGCGGGGGATGAGCAGTTCTTC
CASSQDYGAGDEQFF
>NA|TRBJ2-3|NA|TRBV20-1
TGCAGTGCTAGAGATCATTCATCGGGGCAAATCACAGATACGCAGTATTTT
CSARDHSSGQITDTQYF
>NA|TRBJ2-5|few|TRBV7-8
TGTGCCAGCAGCTCCGGCGGCAGAGTAGAAGAGACCCAGTACTTC
CASSSGGRVEETQYF
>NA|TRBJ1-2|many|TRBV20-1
TGCAGTGCTAGCTCTTCATCAAGTGGCTATGGCTACACCTTC
CSASSSSSGYGYTF
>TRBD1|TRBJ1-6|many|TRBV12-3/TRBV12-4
TGTGCCAGCAGTCAAGCCGGGACAGGGGGTCGTTCACCCCTCCACTTT
CASSQAGTGGRSPLHF
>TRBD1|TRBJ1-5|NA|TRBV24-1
TGTGCCACCAGTGGGCAGGGGGCTTGGCAGCCCCAGCATTTT
CATSGQGAWQPQHF
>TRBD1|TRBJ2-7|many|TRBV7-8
TGTGCCAGCAGCTGGGGACAGGGTTACGAGCAGTACTTC
CASSWGQGYEQYF
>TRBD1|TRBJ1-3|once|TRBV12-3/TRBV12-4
TGTGCCAGCAGACCGACGACAGGGCCGCCTGGAAACACCATATATTTT
CASRPTTGPPGNTIYF
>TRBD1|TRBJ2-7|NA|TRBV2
TGTGCCAGCACTTTCAGGACAGGGAGTAAAGTAAGCTCCTACGAGCAGTACTTC
CASTFRTGSKVSSYEQYF
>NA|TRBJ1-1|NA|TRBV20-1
TGCAGTGCTGAGAGGGCGGGCCCCAACACTGAAGCTTTCTTT
CSAERAGPNTEAFF
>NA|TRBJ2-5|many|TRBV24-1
TGTGCCACCAGTGATCGACGGTCCAGGGAGCAAGAGACCCAGTACTTC
CATSDRRSREQETQYF
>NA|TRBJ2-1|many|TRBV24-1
TGTGCCACCAGTGATTTGTCGCAGGCGTTGGGGGAGCAGTTCTTC
CATSDLSQALGEQFF
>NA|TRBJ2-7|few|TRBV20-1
TGCAGTGCTCCCCGAGGCCTAACCTACGAGCAGTACTTC
CSAPRGLTYEQYF
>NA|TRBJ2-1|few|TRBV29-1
TGCAGCGTGAAAAGTTACAATGAGCAGTTCTTC
CSVKSYNEQFF
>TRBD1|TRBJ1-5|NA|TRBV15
TGTGCCACCAGCAGCGCCGGGACAGGGATTATCGGACAGCCCCAGCATTTT
CATSSAGTGIIGQPQHF
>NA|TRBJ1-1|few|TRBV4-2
TGTGCCAGCACCCCAAGCCAGGGAAACACTGAAGCTTTCTTT
CASTPSQGNTEAFF
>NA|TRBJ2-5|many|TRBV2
TGTGCCACAAGGGGTAGCGGCCAAGAGACCCAGTACTTC
CATRGSGQETQYF
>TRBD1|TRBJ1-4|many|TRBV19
TGTGCCAGTAGCCGACAGGGTGGATCTCGGGAAAAACTGTTTTTT
CASSRQGGSREKLFF
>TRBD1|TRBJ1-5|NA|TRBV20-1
TGCAGTGCTAGCCGGGGTCGACAGGGGGCCCATAGCAATCAGCCCCAGCATTTT
CSASRGRQGAHSNQPQHF
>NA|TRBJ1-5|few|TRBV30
TGTGCCTGGAAGGACGGTTATAGCAATCAGCCCCAGCATTTT
CAWKDGYSNQPQHF
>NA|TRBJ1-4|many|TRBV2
TGTGCCAGCAGTGAATGGGGGAAGGAAAAACTGTTTTTT
CASSEWGKEKLFF
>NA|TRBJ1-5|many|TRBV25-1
TGTGCCAGCAGCCAGTCGGGAGACAATCAGCCCCAGCATTTT
CASSQSGDNQPQHF
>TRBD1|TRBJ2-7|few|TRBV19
TGTGCCAGTAGTACTACAGGGGGCAGTACCTACGAGCAGTACTTC
CASSTTGGSTYEQYF
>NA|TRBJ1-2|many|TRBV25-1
TGTGCCAGCAGTGAACCGGCTATGATAGACTACACCTTC
CASSEPAMIDYTF